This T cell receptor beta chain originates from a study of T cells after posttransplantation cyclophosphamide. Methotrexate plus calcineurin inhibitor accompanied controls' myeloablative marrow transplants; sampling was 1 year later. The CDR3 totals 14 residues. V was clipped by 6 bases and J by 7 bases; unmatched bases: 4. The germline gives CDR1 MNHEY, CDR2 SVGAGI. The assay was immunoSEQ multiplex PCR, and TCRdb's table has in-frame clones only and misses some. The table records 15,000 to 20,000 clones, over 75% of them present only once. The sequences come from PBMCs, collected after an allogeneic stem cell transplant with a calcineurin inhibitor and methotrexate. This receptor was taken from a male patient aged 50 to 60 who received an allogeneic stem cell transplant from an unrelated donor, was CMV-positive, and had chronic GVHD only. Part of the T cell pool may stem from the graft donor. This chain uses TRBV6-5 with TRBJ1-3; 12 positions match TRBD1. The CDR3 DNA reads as TGTGCCAGCAGCCGGGACAGGGGGCTTAACACCATATATTTT. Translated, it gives CASSRDRGLNTIYF.